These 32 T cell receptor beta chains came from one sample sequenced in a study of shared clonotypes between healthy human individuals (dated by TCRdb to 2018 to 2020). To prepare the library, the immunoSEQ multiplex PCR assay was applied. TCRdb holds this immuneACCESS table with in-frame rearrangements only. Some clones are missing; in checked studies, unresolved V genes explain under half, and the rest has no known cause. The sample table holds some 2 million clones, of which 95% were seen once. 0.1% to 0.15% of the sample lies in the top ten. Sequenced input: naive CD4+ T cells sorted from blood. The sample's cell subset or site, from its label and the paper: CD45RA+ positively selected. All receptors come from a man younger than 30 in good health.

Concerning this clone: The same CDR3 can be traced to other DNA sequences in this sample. CDR3 residues: CASSLGGGSTDTQYF. CDR3 DNA sequence: TGTGCCAGCAGCTTGGGCGGCGGGAGCACAGATACGCAGTATTTT. The rearrangement uses TRBV5-4 and TRBJ2-3; a weak D match, TRBD2 (5 bases). Germline V CDR1 and CDR2: SGHNT, YYREEE (reference sequence). With 0 bases removed from V and 0 bases from J, the gap between germline ends came to 8 bases. The CDR3 is 15 amino acids. The variable domain in full, with the rest retrieved from reference TRBV5-4 and TRBJ2-3, is ETGVTQSPTHLIKTRGQQVTLRCSSQSGHNTVSWYQQALGQGPQFIFQYYREEENGRGNFPPRFSGLQFPNYSSELNVNALELDDSALYLCASSLGGGSTDTQYFGPGTRLTVL.

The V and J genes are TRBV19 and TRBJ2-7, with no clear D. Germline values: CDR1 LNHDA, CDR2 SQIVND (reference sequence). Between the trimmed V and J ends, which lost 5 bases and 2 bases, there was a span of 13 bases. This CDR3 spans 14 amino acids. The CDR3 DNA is TGTGCCAGTAGTCGGGCAGCTGCGGCCTACGAGCAGTACTTC. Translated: CASSRAAAAYEQYF.

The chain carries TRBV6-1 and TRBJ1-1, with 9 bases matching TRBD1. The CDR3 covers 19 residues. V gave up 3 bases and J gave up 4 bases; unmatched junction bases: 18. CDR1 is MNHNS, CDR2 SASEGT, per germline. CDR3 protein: CASSESIPRYRGQVTEAFF. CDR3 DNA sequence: TGTGCCAGCAGTGAGTCTATCCCCCGGTACAGGGGGCAGGTCACTGAAGCTTTCTTT.

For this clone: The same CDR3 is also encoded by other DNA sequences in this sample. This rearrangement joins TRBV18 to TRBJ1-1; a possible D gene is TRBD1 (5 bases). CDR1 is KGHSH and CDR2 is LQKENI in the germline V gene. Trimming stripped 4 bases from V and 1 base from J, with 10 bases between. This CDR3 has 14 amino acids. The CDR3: CASSQGTGNTEAFF. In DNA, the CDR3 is TGTGCCAGCTCACAAGGGACGGGGAACACTGAAGCTTTCTTT.

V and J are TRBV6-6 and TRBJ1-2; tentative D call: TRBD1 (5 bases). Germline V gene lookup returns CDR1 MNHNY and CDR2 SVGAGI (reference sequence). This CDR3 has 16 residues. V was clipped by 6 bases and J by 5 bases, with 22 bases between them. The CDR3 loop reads CASRIGASGPQYGYTF. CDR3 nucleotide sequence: TGTGCCAGCAGAATAGGGGCATCCGGGCCACAATATGGCTACACCTTC.

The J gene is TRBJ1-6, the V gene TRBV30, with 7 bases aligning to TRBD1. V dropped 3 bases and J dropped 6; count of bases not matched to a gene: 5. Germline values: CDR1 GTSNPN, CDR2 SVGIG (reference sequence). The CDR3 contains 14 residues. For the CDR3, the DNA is TGTGCCTGGAGCAGGGGGGCCGGTAATTCACCCCTCCACTTT. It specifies CAWSRGAGNSPLHF.

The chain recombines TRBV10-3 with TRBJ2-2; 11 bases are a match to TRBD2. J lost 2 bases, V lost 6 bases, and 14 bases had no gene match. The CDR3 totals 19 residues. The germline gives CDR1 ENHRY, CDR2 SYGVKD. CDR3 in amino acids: CAISRLTSGATLNTGELFF. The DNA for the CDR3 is TGTGCCATCAGCAGATTGACTAGCGGGGCTACCTTAAACACCGGGGAGCTGTTTTTT.

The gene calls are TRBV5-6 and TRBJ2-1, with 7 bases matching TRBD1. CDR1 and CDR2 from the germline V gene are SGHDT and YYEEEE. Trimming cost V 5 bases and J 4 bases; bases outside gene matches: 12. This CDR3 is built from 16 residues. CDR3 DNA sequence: TGTGCCAGCAGTCTTCTCCAGACAGGGCGATACAATGAGCAGTTCTTC. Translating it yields CASSLLQTGRYNEQFF.

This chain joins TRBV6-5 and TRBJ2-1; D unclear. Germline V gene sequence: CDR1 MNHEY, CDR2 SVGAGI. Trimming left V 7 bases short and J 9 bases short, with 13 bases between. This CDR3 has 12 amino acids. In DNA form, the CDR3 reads TGTGCCAGCACCCATCCCGGCGGTGAGCAGTTCTTC. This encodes CASTHPGGEQFF.

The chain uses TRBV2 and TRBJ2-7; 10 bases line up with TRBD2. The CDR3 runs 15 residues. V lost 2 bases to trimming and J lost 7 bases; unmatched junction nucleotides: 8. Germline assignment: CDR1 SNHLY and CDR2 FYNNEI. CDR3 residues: CASSEFLAGVGEQYF. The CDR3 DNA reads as TGTGCCAGCAGTGAATTTCTAGCGGGAGTCGGGGAGCAGTACTTC.

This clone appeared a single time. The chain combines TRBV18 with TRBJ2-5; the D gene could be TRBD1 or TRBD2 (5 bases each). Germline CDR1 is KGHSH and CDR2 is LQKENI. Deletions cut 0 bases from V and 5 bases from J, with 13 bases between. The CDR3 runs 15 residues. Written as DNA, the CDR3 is TGTGCCAGCTCACCACCAGCAAGGGGCGGGGAGACCCAGTACTTC. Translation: CASSPPARGGETQYF.

In nucleotides, the CDR3 is TGTGCCAGCAGTTCTTTGGAGCCCTACGAGCAGTACTTC. Translation: CASSSLEPYEQYF. The chain recombines TRBV6-5 with TRBJ2-7; D unclear. Germline values: CDR1 MNHEY, CDR2 SVGAGI. This CDR3 has 13 amino acids. Trimming took 4 bases from V and 2 from J, leaving 9 bases between them.

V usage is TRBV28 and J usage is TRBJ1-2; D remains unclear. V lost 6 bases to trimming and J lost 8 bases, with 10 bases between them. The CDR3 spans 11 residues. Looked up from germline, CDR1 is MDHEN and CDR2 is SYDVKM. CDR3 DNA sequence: TGTGCCAGCAGCTCCCCAGAGGGCTACACCTTC. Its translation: CASSSPEGYTF.

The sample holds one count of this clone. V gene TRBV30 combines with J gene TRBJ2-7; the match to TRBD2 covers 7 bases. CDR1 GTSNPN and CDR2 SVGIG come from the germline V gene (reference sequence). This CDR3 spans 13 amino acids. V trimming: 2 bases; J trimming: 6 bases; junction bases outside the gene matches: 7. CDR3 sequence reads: CAWSTGTTSEQYF. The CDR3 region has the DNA TGTGCCTGGAGTACCGGGACTACTAGCGAGCAGTACTTC. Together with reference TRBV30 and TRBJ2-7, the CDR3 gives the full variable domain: SQTIHQWPATLVQPVGSPLSLECTVEGTSNPNLYWYRQAAGRGLQLLFYSVGIGQISSEVPQNLSASRPQDRQFILSSKKLLLSDSGFYLCAWSTGTTSEQYFGPGTRLTVT.

CDR3 nucleotide sequence: TGTGCCAGTAGTACGACAGTGCCTGGAAACACCATATATTTT. The encoded protein is CASSTTVPGNTIYF. The genes are TRBV19 and TRBJ1-3, with D perhaps matching TRBD1 (5 bases). The CDR3 covers 14 residues. The germline V gene has CDR1 LNHDA and CDR2 SQIVND (reference sequence). The V gene lost 4 bases and the J gene lost 2 bases, with 9 bases spanning the gap.

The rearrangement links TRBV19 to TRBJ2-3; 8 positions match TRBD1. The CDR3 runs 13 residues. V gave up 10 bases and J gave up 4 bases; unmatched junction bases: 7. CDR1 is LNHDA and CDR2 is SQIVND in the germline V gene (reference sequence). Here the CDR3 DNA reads TGTGCCACTGGACAGGGAATATCAGATACGCAGTATTTT. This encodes CATGQGISDTQYF.

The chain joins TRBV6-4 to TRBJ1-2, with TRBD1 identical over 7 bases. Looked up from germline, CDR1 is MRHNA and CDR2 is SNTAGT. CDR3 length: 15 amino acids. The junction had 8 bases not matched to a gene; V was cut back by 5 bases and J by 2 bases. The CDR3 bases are TGTGCCAGCAGTCAAACCGGGACAGACAACTATGGCTACACCTTC. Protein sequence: CASSQTGTDNYGYTF.

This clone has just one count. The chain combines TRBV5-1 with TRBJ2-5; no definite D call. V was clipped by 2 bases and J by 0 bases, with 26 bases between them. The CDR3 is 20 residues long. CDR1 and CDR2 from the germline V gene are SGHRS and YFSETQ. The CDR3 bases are TGCGCCAGCAGCTTATTTGATAGGGTCGGCAAGGACCGGGACCAAGAGACCCAGTACTTC. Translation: CASSLFDRVGKDRDQETQYF.

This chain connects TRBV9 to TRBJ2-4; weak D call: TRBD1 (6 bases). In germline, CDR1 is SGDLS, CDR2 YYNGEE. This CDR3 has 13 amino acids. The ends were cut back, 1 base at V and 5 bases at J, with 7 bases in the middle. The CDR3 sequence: CASSVNRENIQYF. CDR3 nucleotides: TGTGCCAGCAGCGTAAACAGGGAAAACATTCAGTACTTC.

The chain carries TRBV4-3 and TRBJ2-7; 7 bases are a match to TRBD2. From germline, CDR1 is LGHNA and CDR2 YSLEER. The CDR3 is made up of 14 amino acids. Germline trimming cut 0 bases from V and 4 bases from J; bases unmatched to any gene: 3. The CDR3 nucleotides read TGCGCCAGCAGCCAAGAGGCCGGGAGGTACGAGCAGTACTTC. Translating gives CASSQEAGRYEQYF.

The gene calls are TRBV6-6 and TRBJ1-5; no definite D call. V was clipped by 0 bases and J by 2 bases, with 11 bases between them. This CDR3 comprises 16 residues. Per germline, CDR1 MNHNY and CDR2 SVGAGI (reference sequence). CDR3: CASSYSTTRGNQPQHF. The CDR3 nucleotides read TGTGCCAGCAGTTACTCGACAACCCGGGGCAATCAGCCCCAGCATTTT.

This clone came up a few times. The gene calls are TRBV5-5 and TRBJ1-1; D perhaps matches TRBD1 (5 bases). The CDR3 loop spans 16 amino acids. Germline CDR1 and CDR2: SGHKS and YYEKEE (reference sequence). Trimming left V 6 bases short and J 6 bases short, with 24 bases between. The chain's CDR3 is CASIPYAAGGRSEAFF. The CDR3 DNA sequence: TGTGCCAGCATCCCCTATGCAGCGGGGGGTAGGTCTGAAGCTTTCTTT.

The CDR3 loop is CASSHPDRIGQTQYF. CDR3 in DNA: TGCGCCAGCAGCCACCCCGACAGAATTGGCCAGACCCAGTACTTC. J is TRBJ2-5 and V is TRBV4-1; D is possibly TRBD1 (5 bases). This CDR3 is 15 amino acids long. V lost 3 bases to trimming and J lost 6 bases, with 17 bases between them. Germline V CDR1 and CDR2: MGHRA, YSYEKL.

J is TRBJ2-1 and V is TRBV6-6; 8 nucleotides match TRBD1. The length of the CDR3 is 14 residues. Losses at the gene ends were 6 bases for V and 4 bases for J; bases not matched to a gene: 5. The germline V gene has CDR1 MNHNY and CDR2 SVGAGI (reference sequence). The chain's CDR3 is CASRTGTGYNEQFF. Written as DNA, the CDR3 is TGTGCCAGCAGAACCGGGACAGGTTACAATGAGCAGTTCTTC.

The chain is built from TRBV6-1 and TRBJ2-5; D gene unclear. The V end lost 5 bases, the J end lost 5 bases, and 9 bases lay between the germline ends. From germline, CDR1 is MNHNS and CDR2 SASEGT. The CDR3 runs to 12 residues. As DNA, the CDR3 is TGTGCCAGCAGTCCCCCTGGGGAGACCCAGTACTTC. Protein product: CASSPPGETQYF.

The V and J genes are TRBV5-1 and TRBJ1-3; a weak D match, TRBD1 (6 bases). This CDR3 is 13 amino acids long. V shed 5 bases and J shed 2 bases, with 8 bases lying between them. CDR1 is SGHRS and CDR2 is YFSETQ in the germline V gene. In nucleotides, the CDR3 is TGCGCCAGCAGACAGGGAGCTGGAAACACCATATATTTT. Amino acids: CASRQGAGNTIYF.

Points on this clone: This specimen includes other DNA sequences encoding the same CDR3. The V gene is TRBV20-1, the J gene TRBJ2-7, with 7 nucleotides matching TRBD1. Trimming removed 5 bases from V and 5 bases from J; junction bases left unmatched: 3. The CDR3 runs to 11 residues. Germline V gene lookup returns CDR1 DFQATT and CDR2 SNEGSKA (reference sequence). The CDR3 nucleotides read TGCAGTGCTTTGACAGGGAACGAGCAGTACTTC. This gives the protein CSALTGNEQYF.

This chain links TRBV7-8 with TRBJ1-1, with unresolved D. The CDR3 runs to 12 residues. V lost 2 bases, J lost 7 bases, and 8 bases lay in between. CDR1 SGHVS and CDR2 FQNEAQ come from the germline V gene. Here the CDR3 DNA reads TGTGCCAGCAGCTTAAGGAATGGTGAAGCTTTCTTT. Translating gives CASSLRNGEAFF.

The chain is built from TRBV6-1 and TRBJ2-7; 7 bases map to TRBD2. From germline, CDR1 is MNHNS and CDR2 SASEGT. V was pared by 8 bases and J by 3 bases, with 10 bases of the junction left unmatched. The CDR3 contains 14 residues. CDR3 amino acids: CASRGRGPNYEQYF. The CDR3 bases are TGTGCCAGCCGGGGGAGGGGACCGAACTACGAGCAGTACTTC.

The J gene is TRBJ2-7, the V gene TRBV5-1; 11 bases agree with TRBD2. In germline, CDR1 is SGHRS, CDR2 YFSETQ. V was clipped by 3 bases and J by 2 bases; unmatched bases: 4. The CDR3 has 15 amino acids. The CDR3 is CASSYSSGGTYEQYF. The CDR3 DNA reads TGCGCCAGCAGCTATTCTAGCGGGGGGACCTACGAGCAGTACTTC. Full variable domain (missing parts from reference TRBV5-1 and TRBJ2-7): KAGVTQTPRYLIKTRGQQVTLSCSPISGHRSVSWYQQTPGQGLQFLFEYFSETQRNKGNFPGRFSGRQFSNSRSEMNVSTLELGDSALYLCASSYSSGGTYEQYFGPGTRLTVT.

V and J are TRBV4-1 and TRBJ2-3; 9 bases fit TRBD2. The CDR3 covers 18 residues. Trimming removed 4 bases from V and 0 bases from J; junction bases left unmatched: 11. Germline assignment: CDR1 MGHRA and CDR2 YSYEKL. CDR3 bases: TGCGCCAGCAGCCCGGGGCGACTAGCGGTTCTTAGCACAGATACGCAGTATTTT. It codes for CASSPGRLAVLSTDTQYF.

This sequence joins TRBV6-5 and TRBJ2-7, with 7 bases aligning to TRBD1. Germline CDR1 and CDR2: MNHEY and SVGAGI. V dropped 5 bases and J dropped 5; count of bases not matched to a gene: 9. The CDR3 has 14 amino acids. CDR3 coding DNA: TGTGCCAGCAGTGAAACAGGGGATCCGGACGAGCAGTACTTC. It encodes CASSETGDPDEQYF.